This paragraph covers one TCR beta chain sequence. Its antigen is undetermined. Amplification of TCR alpha and beta CDR3 regions from RNA used iRepertoire nested multiplex PCR. One-step reverse transcription and amplification started from approximately 100-400 ng of tissue mRNA or PBMC total RNA. TCRdb reanalysed the multiplex PCR reads using MiXCR and keeps one entry per CDR3 protein. The sample lists 150,000 or so distinct CDR3 sequences; approximately 39% were seen once. These data come from a study of glioma-infiltrating T cells. Study-wide findings and caveats: Gliomas, especially low-grade, showed above-expected tissue-blood divergence; non-neoplastic patients showed below. Tissue and blood shared very few CDR3 sequences.

V shed 1 base, J shed 3 bases, and the junction held 9 bases outside the gene matches. Germline CDR1 SEHNR, CDR2 FQNEAQ (reference sequence). This CDR3 has 17 residues. This TCR derives from a human donor with low-grade glioma or glioblastoma, undergoing nonglioma brain surgery, or in good health (not recorded which). Sequenced input: glioma tissue, nonneoplastic brain tissue, or PBMCs (not recorded which). The chain joins TRBV7-9 to TRBJ1-5; 7 nucleotides agree with TRBD1. This CDR3 reads CASSLGPSRGVNQPQHF. The CDR3 nucleotides read TGTGCCAGCAGCTTAGGTCCGTCCAGGGGGGTCAATCAGCCCCAGCATTTT.